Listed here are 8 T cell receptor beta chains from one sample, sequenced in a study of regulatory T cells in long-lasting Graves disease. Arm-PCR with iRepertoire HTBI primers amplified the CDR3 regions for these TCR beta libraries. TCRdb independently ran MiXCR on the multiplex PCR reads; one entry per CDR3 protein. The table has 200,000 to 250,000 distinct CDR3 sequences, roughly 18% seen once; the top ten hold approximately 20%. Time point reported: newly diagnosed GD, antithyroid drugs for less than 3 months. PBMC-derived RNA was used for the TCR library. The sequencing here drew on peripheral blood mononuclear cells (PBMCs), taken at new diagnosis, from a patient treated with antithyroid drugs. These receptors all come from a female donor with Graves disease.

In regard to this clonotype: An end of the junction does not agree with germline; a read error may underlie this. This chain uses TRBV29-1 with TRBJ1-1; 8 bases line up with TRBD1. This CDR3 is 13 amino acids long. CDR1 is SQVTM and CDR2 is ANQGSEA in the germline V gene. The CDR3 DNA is TGCAGCGCCATGACAGGGGTGAACGCTGAAGCTTTCTTT. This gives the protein CSAMTGVNAEAFF.

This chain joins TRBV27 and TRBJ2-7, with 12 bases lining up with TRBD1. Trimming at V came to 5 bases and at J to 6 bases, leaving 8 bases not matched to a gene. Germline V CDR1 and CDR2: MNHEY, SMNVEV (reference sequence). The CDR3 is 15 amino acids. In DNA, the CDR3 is TGTGCCAGCAGTCCCACCGGGACAGGGGGCTTCGAGCAGTACTTC. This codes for CASSPTGTGGFEQYF.

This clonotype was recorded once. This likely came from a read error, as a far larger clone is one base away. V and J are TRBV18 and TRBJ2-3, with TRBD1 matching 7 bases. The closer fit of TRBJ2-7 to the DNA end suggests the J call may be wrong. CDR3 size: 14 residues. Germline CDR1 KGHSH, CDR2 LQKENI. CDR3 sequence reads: CASSPPDRRNEQYF. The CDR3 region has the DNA TGTGCCAGCTCACCACCGGACAGGCGCAATGAGCAGTACTTC.

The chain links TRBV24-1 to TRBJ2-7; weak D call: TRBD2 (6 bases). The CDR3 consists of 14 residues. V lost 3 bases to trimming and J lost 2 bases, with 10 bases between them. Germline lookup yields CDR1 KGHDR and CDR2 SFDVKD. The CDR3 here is CATSDGSGAYEQYF. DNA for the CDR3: TGTGCCACCAGTGATGGGTCGGGGGCCTACGAGCAGTACTTC.

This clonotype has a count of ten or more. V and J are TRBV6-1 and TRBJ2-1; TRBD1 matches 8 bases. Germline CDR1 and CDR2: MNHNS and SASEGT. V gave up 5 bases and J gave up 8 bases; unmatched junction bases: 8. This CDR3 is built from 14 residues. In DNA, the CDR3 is TGTGCCAGCAGTACACTGACAGGGGTCGATGAGCAGTTCTTC. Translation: CASSTLTGVDEQFF.

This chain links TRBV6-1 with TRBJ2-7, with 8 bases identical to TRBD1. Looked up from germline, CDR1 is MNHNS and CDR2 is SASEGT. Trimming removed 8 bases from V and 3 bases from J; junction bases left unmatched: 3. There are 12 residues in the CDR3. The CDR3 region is CASGGQDYEQYF. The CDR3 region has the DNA TGTGCCAGCGGGGGACAGGACTACGAGCAGTACTTC.

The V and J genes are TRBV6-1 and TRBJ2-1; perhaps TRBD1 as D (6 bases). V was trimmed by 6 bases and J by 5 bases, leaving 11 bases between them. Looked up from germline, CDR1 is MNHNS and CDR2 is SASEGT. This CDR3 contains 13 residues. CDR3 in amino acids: CASSQGQHNEQFF. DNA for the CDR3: TGTGCCAGCAGCCAAGGACAGCACAATGAGCAGTTCTTC.

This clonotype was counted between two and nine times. CDR3 residues: CASSIGDTEAFF. The CDR3, as DNA: TGTGCCAGCAGCATTGGGGACACTGAAGCTTTCTTT. This chain uses TRBV7-2 with TRBJ1-1; D unresolved. The CDR3 consists of 12 residues. CDR1 and CDR2 from the germline V gene are SGHTA and FQGNSA. Trimming stripped 5 bases from V and 3 bases from J, with 7 bases between.